The rows below give T cell receptor beta chains drawn from one sample of a study of radiotherapy plus CTLA-4 blockade in lung cancer. Repertoires were generated with immunoSEQ multiplex PCR, while TCRdb's copy carries only in-frame clones and drops some. The repertoire includes tens of thousands of clones, more than 75% of them detected once, and less than 0.9% sits in the top ten. The sequences come from peripheral blood, collected from a patient treated with radiotherapy plus ipilimumab. These receptors all stem from a human donor with non-small cell lung cancer who had stable disease on radiotherapy plus ipilimumab. Both conserved end residues are part of each CDR3. Each record gives: V gene, D gene, clone size, J gene, CDR3 DNA, CDR3 protein. A D gene is named only where the DNA matches it firmly. Size is omitted from some rows. Given values are once, few, many or a class for expanded clones.

TRBV5-1	TRBD2	.	TRBJ2-3	TGCGCCAGCAGCTCAGCGGGAGGCGGGGGAGATACGCAGTATTTT	CASSSAGGGGDTQYF
TRBV6-5	TRBD1	.	TRBJ1-5	TGTGCCAGCAGGAGAGACAGGGGGGAGCAGCCCCAGCATTTT	CASRRDRGEQPQHF
TRBV9	TRBD1	.	TRBJ1-2	TGTGCCAGCAGCGTCGGAAACAGGGGCGGCTACACCTTC	CASSVGNRGGYTF
TRBV6-1	.	.	TRBJ2-7	TGTGCCAGCTCCAAAGATCGCCTGTACGAGCAGTACTTC	CASSKDRLYEQYF
TRBV5-4	TRBD1	.	TRBJ1-2	TGTGCCAGCAGCGTGCCGGGACAGGGGGGCTATGGCTACACCTTC	CASSVPGQGGYGYTF
TRBV6-6	.	.	TRBJ1-3	TGTGCCAGCAGTTACGAGGGGGTAACTGGAAACACCATATATTTT	CASSYEGVTGNTIYF
TRBV11-2	.	.	TRBJ2-3	TGTGCCAGCAGCTTACTAGCGTTTAGCACAGATACGCAGTATTTT	CASSLLAFSTDTQYF
TRBV9	.	.	TRBJ1-6	TGTGCCAGCAGCGTGGCTTTGGGTTCACCCCTCCACTTT	CASSVALGSPLHF
TRBV5-1	TRBD2	once	TRBJ2-7	TGCGCCAGCAGCTTGGTTAGCGGGGGATCCTACGAGCAGTACTTC	CASSLVSGGSYEQYF
TRBV5-6	TRBD1	.	TRBJ1-5	TGTGCCAGCAGCCAAGGGGGCGGCAATCAGCCCCAGCATTTT	CASSQGGGNQPQHF
TRBV7-8	.	.	TRBJ1-2	TGTGCCAGCAGCCCAAGGCTGGGGGGGCGCGGCTACACCTTC	CASSPRLGGRGYTF
TRBV5-1	.	few	TRBJ2-3	TGCGCCAGCAGCTGGGGGGCAGGGGGCACAGATACGCAGTATTTT	CASSWGAGGTDTQYF
TRBV7-6	.	.	TRBJ2-7	TGTGCCAGCAGCTCGCCTACCGGGAGCGAGCAGTACTTC	CASSSPTGSEQYF
TRBV5-4	TRBD1	few	TRBJ1-6	TGTGCCAGCAGGGGACAGGGTATAGGTTCACCCCTCCACTTT	CASRGQGIGSPLHF
TRBV29-1	.	.	TRBJ2-7	TGCAGCGTTGAATCGTGGCAGGGAGGTAGCGAGCAGTACTTC	CSVESWQGGSEQYF
TRBV4-1	TRBD1	few	TRBJ1-6	TGCGCCAGCAGCCACATTCTAGCCCGACAGGGAGCTAGATCACCCCTCCACTTT	CASSHILARQGARSPLHF
TRBV27	.	once	TRBJ1-6	TGTGCCAGCAGTTTGGCTAGCTCCTATAATTCACCCCTCCACTTT	CASSLASSYNSPLHF
TRBV7-9	.	few	TRBJ2-7	TGTGCCAGCAGCTCCGGGACCACTTACGAGCAGTACTTC	CASSSGTTYEQYF
TRBV11-2	.	.	TRBJ2-7	TGTGCCAGCAGCTTAGGGGCAGGAGAAGTCGAGCAGTACTTC	CASSLGAGEVEQYF
TRBV4-1	TRBD2	.	TRBJ2-1	TGCGCCAGCAGCCAGAGCGCTGCGGGGGGCGTTTACAATGAGCAGTTCTTC	CASSQSAAGGVYNEQFF
TRBV5-1	.	.	TRBJ2-1	TGCGCCAGCAGCTTTAGCGGAAACTACAATGAGCAGTTCTTC	CASSFSGNYNEQFF
TRBV29-1	TRBD1	.	TRBJ2-7	TGCAGCGTTGTGACACAGGGGGAATACTACGAGCAGTACTTC	CSVVTQGEYYEQYF
TRBV7-9	.	few	TRBJ2-7	TGTGCCAGCAGCTCCCAACAGGACTACGAGCAGTACTTC	CASSSQQDYEQYF